This TCR beta chain appears in the sequencing data of a study of cytomegalovirus exposure and HLA in healthy donors. PCR amplification relied on 60 Vbeta primers (plus 13 Jbeta primers). Here immunoSEQ multiplex PCR was the method, and the copy in TCRdb shows in-frame clones only, minus some. The sample features 150,000 or so clones, with roughly 2% in its top ten. Regarding this clone: Its target is unknown.

General study results and limits: Immune exposure data for these donors was limited to CMV serostatus. One variant, a missense change in DCLRE1C, was linked in a later analysis to TCR beta V- and J-gene trimming. Reports showed the classifier diagnosing cytomegalovirus status with high specificity and sensitivity.

This CDR3 is built from 14 residues. The V gene's germline CDR1 is MNHNS and CDR2 SASEGT. V was shortened by 1 base and J by 4 bases, with 11 bases between the two germline ends. The material sequenced was PBMCs. This receptor was obtained from a young woman in good health and CMV-seronegative. This rearrangement joins TRBV6-1 to TRBJ2-7; D gene unclear. The DNA of the CDR3 is TGTGCCAGCAGTGAAGGAGAGTCCGCTTACGAGCAGTACTTC. As protein: CASSEGESAYEQYF.